What follows is one TCR beta chain and its context. These data originate in a study of blood T cell repertoires in COVID-19. Across the whole study: T cells, B-cell-depleted T cells, or PBMCs supplied cDNA or gDNA.

Repertoires were generated with immunoSEQ multiplex PCR, while TCRdb's copy carries only in-frame clones and drops some. The profile covers approximately 300,000 clones, with 70% to 90% appearing a single time and approximately 6% taken by the ten largest. Self-reported history from a screening survey and questionnaire set each donor's cohort. The ends were cut back, 1 base at V and 9 bases at J, with 13 bases in the middle. The V gene's germline CDR1 is SEHNR and CDR2 FQNEAQ (reference sequence). The length of the CDR3 is 14 residues. The sequencing sample was made of PBMCs or T cells enriched from blood (not recorded which). This sequence joins TRBV7-9 and TRBJ1-5; no clear D gene. The receptor comes from a woman aged 30 to 39 who had recovered from COVID-19. CDR3 DNA: TGTGCCAGCAGCTTAGGGCAGCGGCAGGCGCCCCAGCATTTT. Translation: CASSLGQRQAPQHF.